This T cell receptor beta chain was sequenced during a study of OX40 agonist ivuxolimab in advanced cancers. Looking at the study overall: Three patients responded partially, comprising one with hepatocellular carcinoma and two with cutaneous melanoma. Study findings and constraints: CD8+ T cells (on average) carried more expanded clones than CD4+ T cells. At doses 0.1 to 3.0 mg/kg, CD4+ and CD8+ clones expanded.

Points on this clone: Antigen specificity is unknown.

Data came from immunoSEQ multiplex PCR; TCRdb stores just in-frame clones and leaves some out. The sample contains around 60,000 clones, about nine tenths of which appear only once. This CDR3 region has 14 residues. CDR1 and CDR2 from the germline V gene are SGHAT and FQNNGV. Trimming took off 3 bases at V and 0 bases at J, with 6 bases between the two ends. This sample comprised CD4+ or CD8+ T cells sorted from blood, obtained in a trial of the OX40 agonist ivuxolimab. The source of this sequence is an adult with an advanced solid tumor such as melanoma, head and neck, liver or kidney cancer. The chain carries TRBV11-2 and TRBJ1-3; D uncertain. The CDR3 region is CASSLRISGNTIYF. The CDR3 DNA reads as TGTGCCAGCAGCTTGAGGATCTCTGGAAACACCATATATTTT.